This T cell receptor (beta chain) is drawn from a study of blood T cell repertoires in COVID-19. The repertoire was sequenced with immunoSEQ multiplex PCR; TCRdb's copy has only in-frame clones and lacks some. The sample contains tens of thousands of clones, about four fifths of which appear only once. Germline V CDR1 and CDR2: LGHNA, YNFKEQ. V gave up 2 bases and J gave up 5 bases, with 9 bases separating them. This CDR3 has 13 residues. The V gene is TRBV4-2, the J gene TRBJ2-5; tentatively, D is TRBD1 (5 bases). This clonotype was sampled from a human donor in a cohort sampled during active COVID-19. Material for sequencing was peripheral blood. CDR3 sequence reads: CASSQRSGETQYF. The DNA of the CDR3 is TGTGCCAGCAGCCAACGGTCAGGGGAGACCCAGTACTTC.